Listed below are T cell receptor beta chains from one sample, sequenced in a study of low-dose radiotherapy and immunotherapy resistance in tumors. Each CDR3 protein gets one entry after TCRdb re-called the reads with MiXCR. The sample consists of nearly 95,000 distinct CDR3 sequences, more than 8% of them appearing once. This sample comprised PBMCs, obtained before treatment. The source is a male donor with prostate cancer. Both conserved end residues are part of each CDR3. The D gene is left open where the match is weak. Clone size is given for some rows only: seen once, a few or many times, or a class if the clone is expanded.

D	V	J	size	CDR3	DNA
.	TRBV20-1	TRBJ1-1	few	CSAGRQLMNTEAFF	TGCAGTGCCGGAAGACAGCTCATGAACACTGAAGCTTTCTTT
.	TRBV27	TRBJ2-1	few	CASTLAGDGLYNEQFF	TGTGCCAGCACCCTTGCCGGAGATGGGCTTTACAATGAGCAGTTCTTC
.	TRBV28	TRBJ2-7	many	CASSFQGLLNEQYF	TGTGCCAGCAGTTTTCAGGGGCTCCTGAACGAGCAGTACTTC
TRBD2	TRBV30	TRBJ2-7	many	CAWSGGGLHYEQYF	TGTGCCTGGAGTGGCGGGGGTCTCCACTACGAGCAGTACTTC
.	TRBV29-1	TRBJ2-7	many	CSFTGQLYEQYF	TGCAGCTTCACCGGACAACTTTACGAGCAGTACTTC
TRBD1	TRBV9	TRBJ2-3	many	CASGTGVLNTQYF	TGTGCCAGCGGGACAGGGGTTTTGAATACGCAGTATTTT
.	TRBV27	TRBJ1-6	many	CASSSRLSSYNSPLHF	TGTGCCAGCAGTTCCCGCCTGAGCTCCTATAATTCACCCCTCCACTTT
TRBD2	TRBV4-1	TRBJ2-7	many	CASSQDRSSGIYEQYF	TGCGCCAGCAGCCAAGATCGGAGTAGCGGGATCTACGAGCAGTACTTC
.	TRBV29-1	TRBJ2-1	many	CSVRDSNEQFF	TGCAGCGTTCGCGACAGCAATGAGCAGTTCTTC
TRBD1	TRBV20-1	TRBJ2-7	few	CSALTGQDYEQYF	TGCAGTGCTCTGACAGGGCAGGACTACGAGCAGTACTTC
.	TRBV5-1	TRBJ2-1	many	CASSLQGLDNEQFF	TGCGCCAGCAGCCTCCAAGGTCTGGACAATGAGCAGTTCTTC
.	TRBV27	TRBJ2-2	few	CASSAGLLLNTGELFF	TGTGCCAGCAGTGCAGGCCTCCTTTTAAACACCGGGGAGCTGTTTTTT
TRBD2	TRBV19	TRBJ2-1	many	CASRVSGGSYNEQFF	TGTGCCAGTAGAGTATCGGGAGGCTCCTACAATGAGCAGTTCTTC
.	TRBV18	TRBJ1-5	.	CASAVQGHGNQPQHF	TGTGCCAGTGCAGTTCAGGGACACGGCAATCAGCCCCAGCATTTT
TRBD1	TRBV7-2	TRBJ2-7	many	CASRGDRGPREQYF	TGTGCCAGCAGGGGGGACAGGGGCCCTCGGGAGCAGTACTTC
.	TRBV3-1	TRBJ2-1	many	CASGGGTEQFF	TGTGCCAGCGGAGGAGGAACGGAGCAGTTCTTC
.	TRBV5-1	TRBJ1-1	many	CASSSQLGGNTEAFF	TGCGCCAGCAGCTCGCAGTTAGGGGGAAACACTGAAGCTTTCTTT